This T cell receptor (beta chain) was captured in a study of T cells in Graves' hyperthyroidism and ophthalmopathy. Overall study context: Pretreatment peripheral blood was obtained at initial diagnosis. Study outcomes and limitations: The model identified upcoming ophthalmopathy a median approximately seven months ahead of onset. Blood also showed most of the thyroid clonotypes that were expanded above 0.001.

Amplified TCR beta CDR3 regions came from RNA transcripts. HTBI primers were the set used in a first-round RT-PCR of the TCR CDR3. TCRdb re-called the multiplex PCR reads with MiXCR, one entry per CDR3 protein. The sample records around 700,000 distinct CDR3 sequences, just over 35% being singletons. This clonotype was found many times. Its matching antigen is unknown. The CDR3 is 16 residues long. Germline V lookup: CDR1 LNHDA, CDR2 SQIVND (reference sequence). Trimming removed 1 base from V and 1 base from J; junction bases left unmatched: 3. The source is a woman in her 40s with Graves' hyperthyroidism. V usage is TRBV19 and J usage is TRBJ2-5, with TRBD1 matching 10 bases. The sample taken for sequencing was blood. CDR3 in amino acids: CASSIGRTGGQETQYF. CDR3 nucleotides: TGTGCCAGTAGTATAGGAAGGACAGGGGGCCAAGAGACCCAGTACTTC.